The rows below give T cell receptor beta chains drawn from one sample of a study of shared clonotypes between healthy human individuals. The data were produced by immunoSEQ multiplex PCR, yet TCRdb's version contains in-frame clones alone and is incomplete. The sample records more than 2 million clones, around 93% being singletons. The sequenced sample consisted of naive CD8+ T cells from PBMCs. These receptor sequences come from a man between 18 and 29 years old in good health. Some clones in this sample may be carry-over from other donors' samples. Each CDR3 is given with its conserved first and last residue. D genes are given only for firm matches. Rows give clone size only sometimes, using once, few, many, or a class for an expanded clone.

cdr3_aa cdr3_nt j_call clone_size v_call d_call
CASSPGNPGGLNEQFF TGTGCCAGCAGCCCAGGGAATCCGGGAGGTCTCAATGAGCAGTTCTTC TRBJ2-1 NA TRBV7-3 TRBD2
CATQWGQGTAYEQYF TGTGCCACCCAATGGGGACAGGGGACGGCCTACGAGCAGTACTTC TRBJ2-7 NA TRBV5-4 TRBD1
CASSLATTFPYEQYF TGTGCCAGCAGTTTAGCGACAACATTCCCCTACGAGCAGTACTTC TRBJ2-7 NA TRBV27 NA
CSVEDLRGYEQYF TGCAGCGTTGAAGACCTCCGGGGCTACGAGCAGTACTTC TRBJ2-7 NA TRBV29-1 NA
CASSTVTASRNTIYF TGTGCCAGCAGCACCGTGACAGCCTCTCGAAACACCATATATTTT TRBJ1-3 NA TRBV7-8 NA
CASSQAPGTYTEAFF TGTGCCAGCAGCCAAGCTCCGGGTACGTACACTGAAGCTTTCTTT TRBJ1-1 few TRBV4-2 NA
CAISDGTAEPIGLNEQYF TGTGCCATCAGTGACGGGACGGCGGAACCCATTGGACTCAACGAGCAGTACTTC TRBJ2-7 NA TRBV10-3 NA
CATSRDGQGIPGNTIYF TGTGCCACCAGCAGAGATGGGCAGGGGATTCCTGGAAACACCATATATTTT TRBJ1-3 NA TRBV15 NA
CASSSGLADWGVSNTGELFF TGTGCCAGCAGCTCGGGACTAGCAGATTGGGGAGTATCGAACACCGGGGAGCTGTTTTTT TRBJ2-2 NA TRBV13 TRBD2
CAWSVKDLGYGYTF TGTGCCTGGAGTGTAAAAGATCTCGGCTATGGCTACACCTTC TRBJ1-2 NA TRBV30 NA
CASSLTSGANRLNNEQFF TGTGCCAGCAGCTTGACTAGCGGGGCGAACCGCCTCAACAATGAGCAGTTCTTC TRBJ2-1 NA TRBV7-2 TRBD2
CASIIRRGYGYTF TGTGCCAGCATTATCCGTCGGGGGTACGGCTACACCTTC TRBJ1-2 NA TRBV6-4 NA
CASSQDRGQETQYF TGTGCCAGCAGCCAAGACAGGGGACAAGAGACCCAGTACTTC TRBJ2-5 NA TRBV14 NA
CASSLRGESYNEQFF TGCGCCAGCAGCCTCCGGGGGGAGTCCTACAATGAGCAGTTCTTC TRBJ2-1 NA TRBV5-1 TRBD2
CASSPLAGGRDEQFF TGTGCCAGCAGCCCACTAGCGGGAGGGCGGGATGAGCAGTTCTTC TRBJ2-1 NA TRBV4-2 TRBD2
CASSTPGQETIAKNIQYF TGTGCCAGCAGCACCCCGGGACAGGAAACTATAGCCAAAAACATTCAGTACTTC TRBJ2-4 NA TRBV28 TRBD1
CASSQDRRGANTGELFF TGCGCCAGCAGCCAAGATCGACGGGGGGCTAACACCGGGGAGCTGTTTTTT TRBJ2-2 NA TRBV4-3 NA
CASSQRASYEQYF TGCGCCAGCAGCCAAAGGGCCTCCTACGAGCAGTACTTC TRBJ2-7 NA TRBV4-1 NA
CASSLFGEVRQSQETQYF TGTGCCAGCAGTTTATTTGGAGAGGTTAGACAGAGCCAAGAGACCCAGTACTTC TRBJ2-5 NA TRBV28 NA
CASSLGQQGALKTGELFF TGCGCCAGCAGCTTGGGCCAACAGGGGGCTCTGAAGACCGGGGAGCTGTTTTTT TRBJ2-2 NA TRBV5-1 TRBD1
CASLAGNEQFF TGTGCCAGTCTCGCGGGGAATGAGCAGTTCTTC TRBJ2-1 NA TRBV27 NA
CASSRNHEEQYF TGTGCCAGCAGCAGGAACCATGAGGAGCAGTACTTC TRBJ2-7 NA TRBV7-9 NA
CASSPDSRRDEQFF TGCGCCAGCAGTCCGGACTCCCGGCGGGATGAGCAGTTCTTC TRBJ2-1 NA TRBV10-2 NA
CASMRGDLKQFF TGTGCCAGCATGCGAGGAGACCTCAAGCAGTTCTTC TRBJ2-1 NA TRBV2 NA
CSVEDPWYGYTF TGCAGCGTTGAAGATCCATGGTACGGCTACACCTTC TRBJ1-2 NA TRBV29-1 NA
CASSRTKTPWTGVRGEAFF TGTGCCAGCAGCCGAACGAAAACCCCCTGGACAGGGGTACGGGGTGAAGCTTTCTTT TRBJ1-1 NA TRBV9 TRBD1
CASSEDIYNEQFF TGTGCCAGCAGTGAGGACATCTACAATGAGCAGTTCTTC TRBJ2-1 NA TRBV6-1 NA
CASSIRGRATDTQYF TGTGCCAGTAGTATAAGGGGGCGCGCCACAGATACGCAGTATTTT TRBJ2-3 NA TRBV19 TRBD1
CASSRLAGVSTDTQYF TGCGCCAGCAGTCGACTAGCGGGGGTTAGCACAGATACGCAGTATTTT TRBJ2-3 NA TRBV10-1 TRBD2
CASSLAAPRGSYEQYF TGTGCCAGCAGTTTAGCCGCTCCAAGGGGGAGCTACGAGCAGTACTTC TRBJ2-7 once TRBV28 NA
CASSVGGETYEQYF TGTGCCAGCAGCGTAGGCGGAGAAACCTACGAGCAGTACTTC TRBJ2-7 NA TRBV9 NA